This T cell receptor beta chain was retrieved from a study of naive and memory T cell subsets (dated by TCRdb to about 2017). The study in broad terms: According to the figure summarizing the samples, there were about 10 blood donors, 7 tuberculin skin test biopsies and 3 saline control biopsies. Skin biopsies were taken from tuberculin skin test sites or from saline-injected control sites and were processed for RNA extraction as described before. PCR2 was typically run as a SYBR Green qPCR and stopped at a set threshold, although low-input samples could use end-point PCR of five to six cycles instead. Broader findings and caveats from the paper: Details of skin biopsy collection and RNA processing were not given in the paper but were referenced to earlier studies. The potential sensitivity of the RNA-based method to TCR transcript changes with T cell activation and differentiation was acknowledged. TCR sequences were reportedly obtained from both types of skin biopsy, with many more TCRs found at tuberculin skin test sites. The larger number of TCRs at tuberculin skin test sites was interpreted as T cell infiltration of a delayed type IV hypersensitivity reaction.

In light of the paper, this sample's treatment or condition label describes: skin biopsy from PPD injection site in Mantoux-positive individual. Using 3' ligation of a UMI-containing oligonucleotide to TCR cDNA, the study laid out a robust and sensitive protocol to amplify, sequence and analyze TCRs. Tuberculin skin test biopsies came from sites injected with PPD in individuals with a positive Mantoux test. Total RNA was treated with RQ1 DNase, without cell sorting, prior to reverse transcription, with an input of about 1 to 1000 ng being targeted. Libraries were prepared from skin biopsies and whole blood so that pipeline robustness could be tested in samples in which T cells form a minority population. The CDR3 sequence holds 15 residues, the cysteine and phenylalanine included. CDR3 DNA only is kept here, 45 bases in frame from base 1. The CDR1 and CDR2 encoded by the germline V gene are MDHEN and SYDVKM. V is shortened by 6 bases, J by 0 bases, and the region joining them spans 11 bases.

This clonotype was seen a handful of times. The antigen this receptor binds is unknown. No quality values exist for individual bases; no much larger clone is one base distant. Library creation used UMI-ligation and nested PCR. The ligated cDNA was amplified in four rounds of PCR with nested alpha and beta constant region primers together with the SP2 primer. For the blood and skin samples, reverse transcription of TCR RNA was done with SuperScript IV along with alpha and beta constant region primers. An oligonucleotide carrying the Illumina SP2 primer and a UMI was ligated to the 3' end of the cDNA by means of T4 RNA ligase 1. The 12-nucleotide UMI was composed of two random hexamers separated by an eight-base spacer, which was included to prevent hairpin formation. TCR alpha and beta chain libraries were processed separately from the second PCR onward, with dual indexing for multiplexing. After pooling, the indexed libraries were analyzed by capillary electrophoresis and sequenced on either an Illumina MiSeq or NextSeq. PhiX DNA at roughly 5-7.5% was spiked into libraries to increase base diversity and improve cluster recognition. The original pipeline was this. UMIs were extracted from read 2 by Demultiplexor and combined with the TCR sequence from read 1, and reads were split according to sample indices. V and J genes and V-J junctions were identified by Decombinator, which gave every TCR a five-part identifier that included V and J deletions. Collapsinator relied on UMIs to correct both sequencing errors and PCR amplification heterogeneity, producing a UMI-based abundance for each TCR. CDR3Translator turned identifiers into nucleotide sequence, translated that sequence into amino acids, and pulled out CDR3 regions based on terminal motifs. Error-corrected alpha and beta TCR counts from blood and skin were compared after normalization to input RNA amount. TCRdb applied fastp at Q25 and MiXCR to the public reads, then kept only in-frame beta chains. When rows share a CDR3 protein, they turn into one entry using the most common DNA and genes. None of the V and J calls come from the authors' own analysis; TCRdb made them. The sample table records some 40,000 distinct CDR3 sequences; approximately 10% of these occur just once. The top ten clonotypes cover 3% to 5% of the sample.

The sequence was collected from an adult in good health. The chain is encoded by TRBV28 joined to TRBJ2-2; a tentative D call is TRBD1 (6 bases match). The starting material was skin, obtained from a tuberculin skin test site. The DNA sequence is given as TGTGCCAGCAGACGACAGGAGACGAACACCGGGGAGCTGTTTTTT. The resulting protein is CASRRQETNTGELFF.